The next 8 T cell receptor beta chains were all read from a single sample in a study of T cell repertoires and HLA-DP antigens. The antigens for these receptors are not known. Profiling relied on immunoSEQ multiplex PCR, and the TCRdb table lists in-frame clones only, not all of them. The table includes fewer than 95,000 clones, approximately 86% detected once. What was sequenced was CD4+ T cells from PBMCs. Receptors originate from a man aged 45-65 years in good health and CMV-seronegative.

V is TRBV5-8 and J is TRBJ1-2; TRBD1 agrees at 8 bases. The CDR3 has 13 residues. The germline CDR1 and CDR2 sequences are SGHTS and YDEGEE. Losses at the gene ends were 5 bases for V and 8 bases for J; bases not matched to a gene: 8. CDR3 sequence: CASRPTGVDGYTF. DNA of the CDR3: TGTGCCAGCAGGCCGACAGGGGTCGACGGCTACACCTTC.

The J gene is TRBJ2-3, the V gene TRBV10-3, with TRBD2 matching over 10 bases. From germline, CDR1 is ENHRY and CDR2 SYGVKD. V dropped 6 bases and J dropped 3; count of bases not matched to a gene: 12. The CDR3 spans 17 residues. The DNA for the CDR3 is TGTGCCATCAGAGAAACGCTAGCGGGAGTCGGAACAGATACGCAGTATTTT. This encodes CAIRETLAGVGTDTQYF.

V is TRBV29-1 and J is TRBJ2-1; a weak D match, TRBD2 (6 bases). Looked up from germline, CDR1 is SQVTM and CDR2 is ANQGSEA. The length of the CDR3 is 14 residues. The V end lost 6 bases, the J end lost 4 bases, and 16 bases lay between the germline ends. The chain's CDR3 is CSVPGGAYYNEQFF. In nucleotides, the CDR3 is TGCAGCGTCCCCGGAGGGGCTTATTACAATGAGCAGTTCTTC.

The genes are TRBV6-6 and TRBJ1-2; possibly TRBD1 for D (5 bases). Trimming stripped 7 bases from V and 2 bases from J, with 17 bases between. The CDR3 is 15 residues long. Germline loops: CDR1 MNHNY, CDR2 SVGAGI (reference sequence). CDR3 protein: CASTPGTGWNYGYTF. The CDR3, as DNA: TGTGCCAGCACCCCCGGTACAGGTTGGAACTATGGCTACACCTTC.

The gene calls are TRBV19 and TRBJ2-1; D remains ambiguous. The CDR3 runs to 13 residues. Germline values: CDR1 LNHDA, CDR2 SQIVND (reference sequence). Deletions cut 10 bases from V and 0 bases from J, with 10 bases between. The CDR3 DNA reads as TGTGCCAACCAAGGAAGCTCCTACAATGAGCAGTTCTTC. Amino acids: CANQGSSYNEQFF.

The genes are TRBV6-5 and TRBJ2-7; TRBD1 aligns across 10 bases. This CDR3 comprises 15 residues. V was clipped by 5 bases and J by 2 bases; unmatched bases: 6. In germline, CDR1 is MNHEY, CDR2 SVGAGI. The CDR3 sequence: CASSHRDRGPYEQYF. The CDR3 bases are TGTGCCAGCAGTCACCGGGACAGGGGACCCTACGAGCAGTACTTC.

V gene TRBV7-2 combines with J gene TRBJ1-3; D gene ambiguous. V gave up 1 base and J gave up 1 base, with 11 bases separating them. Germline loops: CDR1 SGHTA, CDR2 FQGNSA. This CDR3 has 16 residues. The CDR3 loop reads CASSLVLGRSGNTIYF. The DNA for the CDR3 is TGTGCCAGCAGCTTAGTTCTAGGACGGTCTGGAAACACCATATATTTT.

The chain combines TRBV28 with TRBJ1-1; D remains unclear. V was shortened by 2 bases and J by 7 bases, with 17 bases between the two germline ends. Per germline, CDR1 MDHEN and CDR2 SYDVKM. The CDR3 extends over 15 amino acids. CDR3 region: CASSLNLQWAREAFF. The CDR3 DNA reads TGTGCCAGCAGTTTAAATCTTCAGTGGGCCCGTGAAGCTTTCTTT.